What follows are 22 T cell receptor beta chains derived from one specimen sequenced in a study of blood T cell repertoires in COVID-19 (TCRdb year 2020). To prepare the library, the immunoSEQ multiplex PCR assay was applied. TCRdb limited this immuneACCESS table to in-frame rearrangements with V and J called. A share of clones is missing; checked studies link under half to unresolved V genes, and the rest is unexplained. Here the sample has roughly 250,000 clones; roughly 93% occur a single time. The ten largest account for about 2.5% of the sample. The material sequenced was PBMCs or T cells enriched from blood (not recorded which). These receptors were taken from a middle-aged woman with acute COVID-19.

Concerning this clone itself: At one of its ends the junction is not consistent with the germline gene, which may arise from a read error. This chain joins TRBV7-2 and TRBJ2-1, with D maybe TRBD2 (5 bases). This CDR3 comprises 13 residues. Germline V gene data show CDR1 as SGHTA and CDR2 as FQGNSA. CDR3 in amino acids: CASSSPDYHEQFF. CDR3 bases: TGTGCCAGCAGCTCCCCAGACTACCATGAGCAGTTCTTC.

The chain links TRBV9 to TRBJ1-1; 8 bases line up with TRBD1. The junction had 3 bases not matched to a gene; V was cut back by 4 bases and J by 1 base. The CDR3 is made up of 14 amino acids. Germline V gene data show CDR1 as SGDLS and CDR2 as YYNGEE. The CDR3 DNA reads TGTGCCAGCAGCTTTGGGACAGGGAACACTGAAGCTTTCTTT. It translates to CASSFGTGNTEAFF.

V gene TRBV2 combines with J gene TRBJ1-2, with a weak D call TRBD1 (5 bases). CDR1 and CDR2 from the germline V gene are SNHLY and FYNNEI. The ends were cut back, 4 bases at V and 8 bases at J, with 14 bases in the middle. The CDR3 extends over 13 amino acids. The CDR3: CASSGFGGDGYTF. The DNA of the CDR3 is TGTGCCAGCAGTGGGTTTGGAGGGGACGGCTACACCTTC.

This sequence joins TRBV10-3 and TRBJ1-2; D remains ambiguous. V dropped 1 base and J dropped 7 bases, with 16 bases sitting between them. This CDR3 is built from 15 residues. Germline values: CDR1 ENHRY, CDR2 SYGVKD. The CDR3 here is CAISEFGSLVGGYTF. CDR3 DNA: TGTGCCATCAGTGAGTTTGGGAGCCTAGTAGGTGGCTACACCTTC.

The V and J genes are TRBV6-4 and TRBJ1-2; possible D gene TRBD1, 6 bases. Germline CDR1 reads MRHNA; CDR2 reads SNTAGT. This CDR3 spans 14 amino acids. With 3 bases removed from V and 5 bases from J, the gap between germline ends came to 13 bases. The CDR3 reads CASSDWGRGYGYTF. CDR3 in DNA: TGTGCCAGCAGTGATTGGGGCAGGGGATATGGCTACACCTTC.

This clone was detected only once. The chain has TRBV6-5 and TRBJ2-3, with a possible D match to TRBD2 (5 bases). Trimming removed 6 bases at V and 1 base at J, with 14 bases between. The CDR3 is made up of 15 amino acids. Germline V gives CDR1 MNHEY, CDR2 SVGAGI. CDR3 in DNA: TGTGCCAGCAGACGATTAGCGAGCGGCACAGATACGCAGTATTTT. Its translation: CASRRLASGTDTQYF.

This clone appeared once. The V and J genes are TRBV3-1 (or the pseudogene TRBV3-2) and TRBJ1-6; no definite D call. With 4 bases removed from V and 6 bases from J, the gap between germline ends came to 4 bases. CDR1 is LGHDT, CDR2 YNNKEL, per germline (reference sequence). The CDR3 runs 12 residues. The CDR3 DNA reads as TGTGCCAGCAGCCTTAGTAATTCACCCCTCCACTTT. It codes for CASSLSNSPLHF.

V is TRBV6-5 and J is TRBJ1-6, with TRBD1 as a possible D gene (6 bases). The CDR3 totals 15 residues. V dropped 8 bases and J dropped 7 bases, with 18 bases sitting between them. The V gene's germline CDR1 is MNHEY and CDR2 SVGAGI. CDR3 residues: CASGDQGFGNSPLHF. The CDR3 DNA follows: TGTGCCAGCGGGGATCAGGGGTTCGGGAATTCACCCCTCCACTTT.

The DNA for the CDR3 is TGTGCCAGCAGGCCGGCGGGGGTCCTTGCCTCTGGCTACACCTTC. This sequence encodes CASRPAGVLASGYTF. The V gene is TRBV28, the J gene TRBJ1-2; possible D gene TRBD1, 5 bases. The length of the CDR3 is 15 residues. Deletions cut 6 bases from V and 7 bases from J, with 21 bases between. Germline-derived CDR1 and CDR2 are MDHEN and SYDVKM.

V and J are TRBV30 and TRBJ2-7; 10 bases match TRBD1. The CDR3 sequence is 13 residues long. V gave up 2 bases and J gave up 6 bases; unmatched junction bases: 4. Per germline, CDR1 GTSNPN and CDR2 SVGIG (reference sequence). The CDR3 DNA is TGTGCCTGGAGTCCCGGGACAGGGGCCGAGCAGTACTTC. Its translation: CAWSPGTGAEQYF. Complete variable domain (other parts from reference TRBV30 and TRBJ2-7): SQTIHQWPATLVQPVGSPLSLECTVEGTSNPNLYWYRQAAGRGLQLLFYSVGIGQISSEVPQNLSASRPQDRQFILSSKKLLLSDSGFYLCAWSPGTGAEQYFGPGTRLTVT.

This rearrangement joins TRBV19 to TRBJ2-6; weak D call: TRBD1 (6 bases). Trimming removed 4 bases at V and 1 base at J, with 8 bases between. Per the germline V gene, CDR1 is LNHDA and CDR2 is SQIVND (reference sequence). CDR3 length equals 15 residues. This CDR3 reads CASSTDRSGANVLTF. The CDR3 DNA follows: TGTGCCAGTAGTACCGACAGGTCTGGGGCCAACGTCCTGACTTTC. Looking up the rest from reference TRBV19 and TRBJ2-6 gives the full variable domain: DGGITQSPKYLFRKEGQNVTLSCEQNLNHDAMYWYRQDPGQGLRLIYYSQIVNDFQKGDIAEGYSVSREKKESFPLTVTSAQKNPTAFYLCASSTDRSGANVLTFGAGSRLTVL.

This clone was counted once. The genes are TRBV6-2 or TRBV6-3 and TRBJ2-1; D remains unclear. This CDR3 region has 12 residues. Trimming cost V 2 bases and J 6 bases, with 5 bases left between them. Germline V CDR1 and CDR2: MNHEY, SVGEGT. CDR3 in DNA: TGTGCCAGCAGTTACAACATCAATGAGCAGTTCTTC. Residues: CASSYNINEQFF.

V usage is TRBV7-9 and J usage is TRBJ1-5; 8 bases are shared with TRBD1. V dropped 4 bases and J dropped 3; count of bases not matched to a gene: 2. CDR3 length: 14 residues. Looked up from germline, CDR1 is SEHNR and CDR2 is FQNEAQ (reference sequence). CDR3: CASSSGQDNQPQHF. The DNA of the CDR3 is TGTGCCAGCAGCTCGGGACAGGACAATCAGCCCCAGCATTTT. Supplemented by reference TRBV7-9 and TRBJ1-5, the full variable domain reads DTGVSQNPRHKITKRGQNVTFRCDPISEHNRLYWYRQTLGQGPEFLTYFQNEAQLEKSRLLSDRFSAERPKGSFSTLEIQRTEQGDSAMYLCASSSGQDNQPQHFGDGTRLSIL.

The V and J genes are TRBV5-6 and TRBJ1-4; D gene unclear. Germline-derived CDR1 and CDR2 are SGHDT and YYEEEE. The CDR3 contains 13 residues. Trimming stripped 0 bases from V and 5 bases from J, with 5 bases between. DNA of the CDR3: TGTGCCAGCAGCTTGGAGCAAAATGAAAAACTGTTTTTT. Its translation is CASSLEQNEKLFF.

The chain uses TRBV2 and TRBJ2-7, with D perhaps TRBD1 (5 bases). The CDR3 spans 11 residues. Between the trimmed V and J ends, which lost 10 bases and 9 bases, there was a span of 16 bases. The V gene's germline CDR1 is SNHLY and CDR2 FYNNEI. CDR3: CATEQLQGQYF. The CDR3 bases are TGTGCCACCGAGCAGCTTCAGGGGCAGTACTTC.

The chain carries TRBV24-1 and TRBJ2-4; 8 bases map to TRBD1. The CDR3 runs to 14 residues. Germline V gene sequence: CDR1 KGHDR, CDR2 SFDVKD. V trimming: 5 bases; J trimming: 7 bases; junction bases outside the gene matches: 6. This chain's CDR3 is CATSGTGSGNIQYF. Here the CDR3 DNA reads TGTGCCACCAGTGGGACAGGGTCGGGGAACATTCAGTACTTC.

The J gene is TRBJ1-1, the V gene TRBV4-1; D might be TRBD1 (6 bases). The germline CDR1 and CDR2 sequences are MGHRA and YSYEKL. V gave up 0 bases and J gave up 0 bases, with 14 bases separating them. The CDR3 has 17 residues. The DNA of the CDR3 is TGCGCCAGCAGCCAAGAGGCTTTGGGGGCGATGAACACTGAAGCTTTCTTT. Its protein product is CASSQEALGAMNTEAFF.

CDR3 bases: TGCGCCAGCAGCTTAAACGGGGGGTTAGCTAACTATGGCTACACCTTC. As protein: CASSLNGGLANYGYTF. The J gene is TRBJ1-2, the V gene TRBV5-1; perhaps TRBD1 as D (5 bases). CDR1 is SGHRS and CDR2 is YFSETQ in the germline V gene. V was cut by 2 bases and J by 0 bases, with 14 bases left in between. This CDR3 contains 16 residues. Combining the CDR3 with reference TRBV5-1 and TRBJ1-2 gives the whole variable domain KAGVTQTPRYLIKTRGQQVTLSCSPISGHRSVSWYQQTPGQGLQFLFEYFSETQRNKGNFPGRFSGRQFSNSRSEMNVSTLELGDSALYLCASSLNGGLANYGYTFGSGTRLTVV.

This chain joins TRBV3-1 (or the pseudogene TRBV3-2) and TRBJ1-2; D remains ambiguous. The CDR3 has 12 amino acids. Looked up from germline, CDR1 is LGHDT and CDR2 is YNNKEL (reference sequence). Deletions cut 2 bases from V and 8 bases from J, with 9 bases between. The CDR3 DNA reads TGTGCCAGCAGCCAAAAGGGCGGGGGCTACACCTTC. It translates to CASSQKGGGYTF.

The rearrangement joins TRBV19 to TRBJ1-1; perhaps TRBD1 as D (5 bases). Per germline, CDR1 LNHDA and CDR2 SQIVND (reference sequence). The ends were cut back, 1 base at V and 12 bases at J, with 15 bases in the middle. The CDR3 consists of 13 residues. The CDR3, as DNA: TGTGCCAGTAGTATAGGATCGGGGCGCGGGACTTTCTTT. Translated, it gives CASSIGSGRGTFF.

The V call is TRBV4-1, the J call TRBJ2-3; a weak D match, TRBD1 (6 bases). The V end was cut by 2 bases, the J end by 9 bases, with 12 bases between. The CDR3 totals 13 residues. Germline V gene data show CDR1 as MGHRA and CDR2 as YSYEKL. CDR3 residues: CASSQTGSRTQYF. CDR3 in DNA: TGCGCCAGCAGCCAAACAGGGTCCCGGACGCAGTATTTT.

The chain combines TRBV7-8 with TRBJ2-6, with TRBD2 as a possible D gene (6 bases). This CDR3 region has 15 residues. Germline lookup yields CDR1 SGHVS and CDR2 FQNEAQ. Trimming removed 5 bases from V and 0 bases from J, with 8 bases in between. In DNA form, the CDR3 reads TGTGCCAGCAGCCCGCGGGACTCTGGGGCCAACGTCCTGACTTTC. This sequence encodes CASSPRDSGANVLTF. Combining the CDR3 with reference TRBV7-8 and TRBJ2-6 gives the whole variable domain GAGVSQSPRYKVAKRGQDVALRCDPISGHVSLFWYQQALGQGPEFLTYFQNEAQLDKSGLPSDRFFAERPEGSVSTLKIQRTQQEDSAVYLCASSPRDSGANVLTFGAGSRLTVL.